These 3 T cell receptor beta chains share one sample of origin, sequenced in a study of cytomegalovirus exposure and HLA in healthy donors (dated by TCRdb to 2015 to 2018). Library creation used the immunoSEQ multiplex PCR assay. A mixture of 60 forward primers for TCR Vbeta segments and 13 reverse primers for TCR Jbeta segments was used in the multiplex PCR. TCRdb took this table from immuneACCESS and kept in-frame rearrangements with V and J called. Such tables lack part of the clones; where checked against another copy, unresolved V genes explain under half of the gap, and the rest is unexplained. The table for this sample lists about 110,000 clones; around 69% of them were counted only once. Clones ranked in the top ten supply nearly 8.5% of the sample. Sequencing was done on a sample of PBMCs. The receptors here all came from a middle-aged woman in good health and CMV-seropositive.

V is TRBV5-6 and J is TRBJ1-2; 8 bases match TRBD1. After removal of 5 bases from V and 5 bases from J, the junction contained 8 bases not matched to a gene. This CDR3 spans 14 amino acids. Germline values: CDR1 SGHDT, CDR2 YYEEEE. The CDR3 DNA reads TGTGCCAGCAGTCCCCGGACAGGGTGGTATGGCTACACCTTC. As protein: CASSPRTGWYGYTF.

This clone showed up just once. The CDR3 region is CASRLVGTGSKLRGYTF. The DNA of the CDR3 is TGTGCCAGCAGGCTCGTTGGGACAGGGTCAAAATTACGTGGCTACACCTTC. The chain combines TRBV7-9 with TRBJ1-2, with 9 bases that match TRBD1. The junction had 18 bases not matched to a gene; V was cut back by 6 bases and J by 7 bases. The CDR3 covers 17 residues. Germline CDR1 SEHNR, CDR2 FQNEAQ (reference sequence).

Here the CDR3 reads CASSSLSENTEAFF. CDR3 nucleotide sequence: TGTGCCAGCAGCTCTCTCAGCGAGAACACTGAAGCTTTCTTT. The chain recombines TRBV5-4 with TRBJ1-1; D ambiguous. Germline loops: CDR1 SGHNT, CDR2 YYREEE (reference sequence). The germline V and J ends were trimmed by 3 bases and 1 base, with 10 bases remaining between them. This CDR3 is built from 14 residues.